This entry features one T cell receptor beta chain sequence. In its sample, this clone was seen a few times. No cognate antigen has been identified for it. Per-base qualities were not stored, and no clone one base away is much larger. The sample originates from a study of early stage breast cancer tumors listed by TCRdb under 2017. Study-level background: Of the 15 to 20 invasive breast tumors, 12 to 13 were found to be estrogen receptor-positive, progesterone receptor-positive and HER2-negative. On average, each sample had approximately 9.2-fold read coverage. Across all samples, 2 million to 3 million templates representing roughly 1 million unique clonotypes were detected. Of the approximately twelve ER+/PR+/HER2- tumors, eight were classified as invasive ductal carcinomas and four as invasive lobular carcinomas.

Each sample was amplified as two independent genomic DNA replicates: roughly 0.5 ug for blood and approximately 1.5 ug for tumor or normal breast. Following the manufacturer's instructions, the ImmunoSeq Intro kit was used to carry out TCRB sequencing on genomic DNA. The multiplex PCR ran for roughly 29 cycles using proprietary primers and spike-in control sequences for absolute quantification. Single-end 150-bp reads were used to sequence an 87-bp fragment spanning the CDR3 and the flanking V and J genes. Each lane of an Illumina MiSeq using version 3.0 chemistry carried seven multiplexed samples, with two replicates per sample. For the original study's pipeline: Raw data were processed by the vendor's proprietary pipeline, with both replicates merged into one result per sample. Clonotypes were defined as productive rearrangements sharing the V-gene family, CDR3 amino acid sequence and J-gene segment. Clonality was calculated as 1 minus the normalized Shannon entropy (Pielou evenness) of TCRB abundances. T cell density was estimated as total templates divided by the number of input cells, with the number of input cells inferred from the DNA input amount. Recon with default parameters was used to estimate total repertoire diversity and clonality. A clonotype counted as tumor-enriched if its abundance in tumor exceeded 0.1% and was at least 32-fold higher than its abundance in normal breast. TCRdb obtained this table from immuneACCESS and retained in-frame rearrangements with V and J assigned. These tables miss some clones; where compared with another copy, unresolved V genes account for less than half of the shortfall, and the remainder is unexplained. The V and J calls and clone size come from that table; D and trimming were worked out from the DNA. Here the sample has some 20,000 clones; around 83% occur a single time. Roughly 1.8% of the sample belongs to the ten largest clones.

The research as a whole found: Compared with adjacent normal breast tissue, tumors had about 2.5-fold higher T cell density and higher clonality. Sequencing bulk genomic DNA from unsorted cells could not capture chain pairing or functional markers like CD4, CD8 and FOXP3. Repertoires from blood and normal breast were more alike than repertoires from blood and tumor, and in 14 of 16 patients, comparing each tissue with blood separated tumor from normal. Analysis by tumor subtype was prevented by the small cohort size. Enriched TCRB sequences shared across patients were found to be mostly commonly generated sequences that were unlikely to play an important role in the tumor microenvironment.

From a lookup of the germline V gene, CDR1 and CDR2 are MNHEY and SVGAGI. Between the V and J ends, shortened by 4 bases and 2 bases respectively, the junction contains 11 bases. The CDR3 starts with the cysteine, ends with the phenylalanine, and has 15 residues. The DNA shown is the 45-base CDR3, in frame from base 1. The study profiled bulk TCR beta-chain repertoires in matched peripheral blood, tumor and adjacent normal breast tissue taken from some 15 patients with early-stage breast cancer. Before surgery, about 4.5-10 mL of whole blood was collected into EDTA tubes and then processed within 2 hours. Peripheral blood mononuclear cells were isolated by Ficoll-Paque centrifugation in SepMate-50 tubes. PBMCs were cryopreserved in aliquots of about 1.8 to 4.5 million cells in about 90% FBS with around 10% DMSO and kept in liquid nitrogen. The Qiagen AllPrep DNA/RNA Mini kit was used for genomic DNA extraction.

The sequenced material came from blood. The receptor was derived from a person aged 65-85 years with breast cancer. The V and J genes are TRBV6-5 and TRBJ2-2; the D segment could be TRBD1, given 6 matching bases. In nucleotides, the sequence is TGTGCCAGCAGTTCCCCGGACAGAAACACCGGGGAGCTGTTTTTT. It translates as CASSSPDRNTGELFF.